Following are 22 T cell receptor beta chains from one sample sequenced in a study of T cell responses to AZD1222 COVID-19 vaccine. Data came from immunoSEQ multiplex PCR; TCRdb stores just in-frame clones and leaves some out. The table shows more than 95,000 clones, with approximately 90% occurring only once. The material sequenced was peripheral blood, taken 28 days after the second AZD1222 dose. The receptor source for this set is an adult who received the AZD1222 COVID-19 vaccine.

The chain combines TRBV11-2 with TRBJ2-7; D ambiguous. Germline CDR1 is SGHAT and CDR2 is FQNNGV. V lost 2 bases and J 6 bases, leaving 5 bases between the germline ends. The CDR3 extends over 11 amino acids. The DNA for the CDR3 is TGTGCCAGCAGCTTACTTAGCGAGCAGTACTTC. It translates to CASSLLSEQYF.

This chain uses TRBV11-3 with TRBJ2-1; 11 nucleotides agree with TRBD2. The CDR3 length is 14 residues. Germline lookup yields CDR1 SGHNT and CDR2 YENEEA. The V gene end was trimmed by 5 bases and the J gene end by 6 bases; junction bases not matched to a gene: 3. The CDR3 region is CASSRLAGSNEQFF. CDR3 sequence (DNA): TGTGCCAGCAGCCGACTAGCGGGAAGCAATGAGCAGTTCTTC.

V gene TRBV15 combines with J gene TRBJ2-1, with 14 bases matching TRBD2. The germline CDR1 and CDR2 sequences are LNHNV and YYDKDF (reference sequence). This CDR3 spans 20 amino acids. V shed 3 bases, J shed 7 bases, and the junction held 17 bases outside the gene matches. The CDR3 protein is CATSSLGGTSGSEYGNEQFF. CDR3 DNA sequence: TGTGCCACCAGCAGCCTAGGGGGGACTAGCGGGAGTGAATATGGGAATGAGCAGTTCTTC.

Turning to this clone: Its ends do not fully match the called genes, so a read error is possible. The rearrangement joins TRBV14 to TRBJ2-1, with 8 bases that match TRBD2. This CDR3 is 13 amino acids long. From germline, CDR1 is SGHDN and CDR2 FVKESK. The CDR3 bases are TGTGCCAGCAGCCAAGATAGAGCGGGAGCCCGCCTCTTC. It translates to CASSQDRAGARLF.

Points on this clone: Other nucleotide sequences from this sample produce the same CDR3. This chain connects TRBV27 to TRBJ2-2; D is uncertain. This CDR3 region has 13 residues. Looked up from germline, CDR1 is MNHEY and CDR2 is SMNVEV (reference sequence). Trimming removed 3 bases at V and 0 bases at J, with 2 bases between. CDR3 in DNA: TGTGCCAGCAGTTTCCCGAACACCGGGGAGCTGTTTTTT. Translation gives CASSFPNTGELFF.

V is TRBV6-5 and J is TRBJ2-1; 11 positions agree with TRBD2. The CDR3 contains 15 residues. V lost 4 bases, J lost 6 bases, and 5 bases stayed unmatched. Germline V gene sequence: CDR1 MNHEY, CDR2 SVGAGI. This CDR3 reads CASSLASGRTNEQFF. In DNA form, the CDR3 reads TGTGCCAGCAGTTTAGCTAGCGGGAGGACCAATGAGCAGTTCTTC.

V gene TRBV7-9 combines with J gene TRBJ2-7; no definite D call. This CDR3 contains 14 residues. The V end lost 1 base, the J end lost 6 bases, and 13 bases lay between the germline ends. CDR1 is SEHNR, CDR2 FQNEAQ, per germline (reference sequence). The chain's CDR3 is CASSLDPRVGEQYF. In DNA, the CDR3 is TGTGCCAGCAGCTTAGATCCCCGGGTAGGCGAGCAGTACTTC.

The V call is TRBV3-1 (or the pseudogene TRBV3-2), the J call TRBJ1-3; D uncertain. Trimming shortened V by 4 bases and J by 0 bases, and 10 bases separated the two germline ends. From germline, CDR1 is LGHDT and CDR2 YNNKEL (reference sequence). The CDR3 length is 15 residues. The CDR3 sequence is CASSLTQNSGNTIYF. As DNA, the CDR3 is TGTGCCAGCAGCCTGACTCAAAACTCTGGAAACACCATATATTTT.

The chain links TRBV5-1 to TRBJ1-2, with D hard to call. Trimming took 0 bases from V and 6 from J, leaving 12 bases between them. Germline-derived CDR1 and CDR2 are SGHRS and YFSETQ. The CDR3 length is 14 residues. The CDR3 is CASSLARAENGYTF. The CDR3 region has the DNA TGCGCCAGCAGCTTGGCTAGGGCAGAGAATGGCTACACCTTC.

CDR3 amino acids: CASSLFGGASGKYEQYF. The CDR3 DNA sequence: TGTGCCAGCAGTTTATTCGGCGGCGCTAGCGGGAAATACGAGCAGTACTTC. The rearrangement links TRBV27 to TRBJ2-7; 9 positions agree with TRBD2. The V gene's germline CDR1 is MNHEY and CDR2 SMNVEV (reference sequence). The CDR3 length is 17 residues. J gave up 4 bases and V 1 base, and 11 bases lay outside the gene matches.

The rearrangement uses TRBV27 and TRBJ2-1; weak D call: TRBD1 (5 bases). The CDR3 sequence is 16 residues long. The V gene lost 6 bases and the J gene lost 2 bases, with 17 bases spanning the gap. Germline V lookup: CDR1 MNHEY, CDR2 SMNVEV (reference sequence). CDR3 bases: TGTGCCAGCAGCCGCCCAGCCCAGGGAACCTACAATGAGCAGTTCTTC. It specifies CASSRPAQGTYNEQFF.

The rearrangement uses TRBV10-3 and TRBJ2-2; 11 bases fit TRBD2. The CDR3 consists of 17 residues. Germline V gives CDR1 ENHRY, CDR2 SYGVKD. With 6 bases clipped from V and 1 base from J, the junction kept 7 bases outside the gene matches. Here the CDR3 reads CAISWSSGRENTGELFF. In DNA, the CDR3 is TGTGCCATCAGCTGGAGTAGCGGGAGGGAGAACACCGGGGAGCTGTTTTTT.

This chain joins TRBV3-1 (or the pseudogene TRBV3-2) and TRBJ1-2, with D perhaps matching TRBD1 (5 bases). CDR1 LGHDT and CDR2 YNNKEL come from the germline V gene (reference sequence). V was cut by 5 bases and J by 3 bases, with 13 bases left in between. The CDR3 runs 14 residues. The CDR3 region is CASSGYRGDYGYTF. CDR3 DNA sequence: TGTGCCAGCAGCGGTTACCGGGGCGACTATGGCTACACCTTC.

The CDR3 DNA sequence: TGTGCCAGCAGCTTAGGCGGAAACACCATATATTTT. It codes for CASSLGGNTIYF. The chain links TRBV11-2 to TRBJ1-3, with no clear D. In germline, CDR1 is SGHAT, CDR2 FQNNGV. The length of the CDR3 is 12 residues. The germline V and J ends were trimmed by 1 base and 4 bases, with 2 bases remaining between them.

V gene TRBV5-4 combines with J gene TRBJ2-3; 11 nucleotides agree with TRBD2. The CDR3 runs 15 residues. V shed 4 bases and J 3 bases; nucleotides not matched to a gene: 4. The germline V gene has CDR1 SGHNT and CDR2 YYREEE (reference sequence). CDR3 residues: CASSTWTSGTDTQYF. The CDR3 nucleotides are TGTGCCAGCAGCACCTGGACTAGCGGGACAGATACGCAGTATTTT.

The V call is TRBV2, the J call TRBJ1-1; a weak D match, TRBD1 (5 bases). CDR3 length equals 13 residues. In germline, CDR1 is SNHLY, CDR2 FYNNEI. V lost 5 bases and J 1 base, leaving 8 bases between the germline ends. The CDR3 loop is CASSRDPNTEAFF. The DNA for the CDR3 is TGTGCCAGCAGTAGGGACCCGAACACTGAAGCTTTCTTT.

The chain recombines TRBV27 with TRBJ2-2, with 7 bases that match TRBD2. The junction had 7 bases not matched to a gene; V was cut back by 3 bases and J by 6 bases. The CDR3 is 15 amino acids. Germline lookup yields CDR1 MNHEY and CDR2 SMNVEV (reference sequence). The CDR3 loop reads CASSFFAGVAGELFF. CDR3 nucleotides: TGTGCCAGCAGTTTCTTTGCGGGAGTGGCCGGGGAGCTGTTTTTT.

This chain links TRBV3-1 (or the pseudogene TRBV3-2) with TRBJ2-1; a weak D match, TRBD2 (5 bases). CDR1 and CDR2 (germline): LGHDT, YNNKEL (reference sequence). Trimming removed 3 bases from V and 7 bases from J, with 22 bases in between. This CDR3 region has 17 residues. CDR3 DNA: TGTGCCAGCAGCCAGGAGGTTGGCCTTCCTAAGGAAAATGAGCAGTTCTTC. This sequence encodes CASSQEVGLPKENEQFF.

This rearrangement joins TRBV5-6 to TRBJ2-3, with 10 bases identical to TRBD1. The CDR3 has 15 residues. J lost 5 bases, V lost 4 bases, and 7 bases had no gene match. Germline loops: CDR1 SGHDT, CDR2 YYEEEE. The CDR3 protein is CASSPRTGGIDTQYF. In DNA, the CDR3 is TGTGCCAGCAGCCCAAGGACAGGGGGAATAGATACGCAGTATTTT.

The chain has TRBV29-1 and TRBJ1-1, with 8 bases fitting TRBD1. CDR3 length: 17 amino acids. Germline loops: CDR1 SQVTM, CDR2 ANQGSEA. V lost 4 bases to trimming and J lost 1 base; unmatched junction nucleotides: 14. CDR3: CSVAPIRGRDRNTEAFF. The CDR3 nucleotides read TGCAGCGTTGCACCAATCAGGGGGCGGGATCGGAACACTGAAGCTTTCTTT.

In DNA form, the CDR3 reads TGTGCCAGTTGCGATCCGGGACAGGGGGCCACTGAAGCTTTCTTT. Encoded protein: CASCDPGQGATEAFF. The chain combines TRBV19 with TRBJ1-1, with 12 nucleotides matching TRBD1. Germline CDR1 reads LNHDA; CDR2 reads SQIVND (reference sequence). Germline trimming cut 8 bases from V and 4 bases from J; bases unmatched to any gene: 8. CDR3 length equals 15 residues.

V and J are TRBV5-1 and TRBJ2-2; no clear D. The germline V and J ends were trimmed by 1 base and 4 bases, with 17 bases remaining between them. Germline CDR1 SGHRS, CDR2 YFSETQ. The CDR3 length is 17 residues. Here the CDR3 reads CASSLFRGSAATGELFF. The DNA for the CDR3 is TGCGCCAGCAGCTTGTTTCGTGGGTCGGCAGCCACCGGGGAGCTGTTTTTT.